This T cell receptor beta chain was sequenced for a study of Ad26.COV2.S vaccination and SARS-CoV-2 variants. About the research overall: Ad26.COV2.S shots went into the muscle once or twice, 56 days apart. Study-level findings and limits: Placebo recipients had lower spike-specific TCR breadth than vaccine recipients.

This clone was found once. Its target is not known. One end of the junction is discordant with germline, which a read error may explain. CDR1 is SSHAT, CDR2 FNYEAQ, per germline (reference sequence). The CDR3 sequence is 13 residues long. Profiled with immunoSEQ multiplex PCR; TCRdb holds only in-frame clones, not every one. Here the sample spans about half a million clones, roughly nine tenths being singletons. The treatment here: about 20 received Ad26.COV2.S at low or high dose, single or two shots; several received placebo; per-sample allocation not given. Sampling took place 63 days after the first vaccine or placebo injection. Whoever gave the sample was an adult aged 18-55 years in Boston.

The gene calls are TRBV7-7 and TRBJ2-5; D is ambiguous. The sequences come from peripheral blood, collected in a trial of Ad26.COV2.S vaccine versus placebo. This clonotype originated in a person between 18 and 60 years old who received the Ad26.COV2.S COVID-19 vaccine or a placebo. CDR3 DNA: TGTGCTAGCAGCTTATCGGCTGGAGAGACCCAGTACTTC. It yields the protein CASSLSAGETQYF.